This T cell receptor beta chain was identified during a study of cytomegalovirus exposure and HLA in healthy donors (dated by TCRdb to about 2017). Looking at the study overall: An earlier analysis of approximately 550 of the donors reported approximately 270 Gb of sequence data and some 100 million unique TCR beta sequences from about 179 million T cells. About 320 gigabases of sequencing data and 70 million to 100 million unique TCR sequences were included in an early release covering several hundred HLA-typed donors. Typing coverage varied by locus: roughly 620-640 donors for A, B, C, DRB1 and DQB1; 500 to 550 for DQA1; some 610 for DPA1; roughly 470 for DPB1. Both class I and class II loci were covered by HLA typing, at four-digit resolution. In an earlier analysis of 550 to 700 of the donors, high-throughput TCR beta sequencing was used to judge whether each TCR beta V gene segment behaved as functional or pseudogenic. Several DR-DQ haplotypes were treated as single units for association and clustering because of strong linkage in the cohort. Among some 400 genotyped donors of the cohort, an average of approximately 240,000 unique TCR beta nucleotide sequences was sequenced per donor, of which 15% to 20% were non-productive. Donor age, sex, ethnicity and CMV serostatus were compiled together with the repertoire data. The study was designed to test whether signatures of past pathogen exposure could be identified by cataloging public T cell receptors. High-throughput TCR immunosequencing, statistical association of individual TCRs with disease status, and machine learning were combined to predict cytomegalovirus infection status. A later genetic analysis took genome-wide SNP genotypes for about 65% of the roughly 670 donors and used that subset as a discovery cohort. A later analysis re-examined previously published TCR beta repertoires from just over 650 donors and added high-resolution HLA genotyping to investigate patterns of TCR occurrence. Of the roughly 420 genotyped donors, 81% were placed in the genetic ancestry cluster associated with self-reported Caucasian donors. The study profiled the T cell repertoires of hundreds of subjects by immunosequencing and related them to cytomegalovirus serostatus. The later analysis used no new phenotypic data to find candidate immune exposures, relying instead on TCR beta sequences and their occurrence across donors. Every discovery cohort repertoire had been produced on one sequencing platform. Along with the approximately 700-subject first cohort, a separate validation cohort of 120 different subjects was used. Summary of the overall study and its limitations: When HLA alleles, especially DR and DQ, strongly co-occurred, attributing TCR associations to individual alleles was difficult. In an earlier analysis of under 600 of the donors, most TCR beta V segments were observed in productive rearrangements about 87% or about 30% of the time, broadly matching IMGT annotations. A further reported finding was that TCR beta sequences accurately predicted the HLA-A and HLA-B alleles for most subjects in the first cohort. A later genetic analysis associated a missense DCLRE1C variant with V-gene and J-gene trimming of TCR beta chains, and an independent cohort replicated the association. In this cohort, only TCR beta chains were sequenced, and detectable features were limited by the absence of alpha or paired-chain data. The authors suggested that the approach could potentially be generalized to other disease states and immunological phenotypes. In a later analysis, TCR association rates were found to vary across HLA loci, with the most associated TCRs seen for DRB1 alleles and the fewest for HLA-C alleles. According to a later genetic analysis, donors in an Asian-associated ancestry cluster had fewer N-insertions in productive TCRs than the approximately 650-donor mean. The study gave a list of about 160 TCR beta chains associated with cytomegalovirus. Most CMV-associated TCR beta chains appeared to be HLA-restricted in a later analysis, and the HLA associations seemed to be driven largely by CMV exposure. The earlier analysis of some 540 of the donors excluded 15 to 20 rarely observed V segments, including chromosome 9 orphons, because counts were too low. At a false discovery rate of 0.05, a later analysis linked under 20,000 TCR beta sequences to specific HLA alleles. Correlated functional status among segregating V segments might reflect linkage disequilibrium, but an unknown experimental factor could not be ruled out. A group of highly shared sequence variants was considered likely to be a technical artifact of the sequencing pipeline. Sequencing depth was assumed to be roughly uniform across donors in the presence/absence analyses, though that assumption may not hold. A later analysis found that HLA-associated TCR beta chains were more clonally expanded and had lower generation probabilities than equally common non-associated chains. Across donors, most TCR sequences were observed very rarely, whereas some public TCRs were present in many individuals. Because HLA typing was missing for some donors at each locus, association tests included only the typed subset. A few of the identified cytomegalovirus-associated TCR beta chains were confirmed in vitro to be specific for cytomegalovirus antigens. The only immune exposure information available for the cohort was CMV serostatus. According to a later analysis, parvovirus B19, influenza, CMV and Epstein-Barr virus appeared linked to several top co-occurrence clusters. The classifier was reported to diagnose cytomegalovirus status with high specificity and sensitivity in both the original and validation cohorts.

Note on this clone: This receptor's antigen is unknown. Per-nucleotide qualities are absent, and no much larger clonotype sits a single base away.

The library relied on the immunoSEQ multiplex PCR assay. For the multiplex PCR, a mixture combining 60 forward primers for TCR Vbeta segments and 13 reverse primers for TCR Jbeta segments was used. The CDR3 region of rearranged TCR beta genes was amplified from genomic DNA with a multiplex PCR assay. On the Illumina HiSeq System, the amplified TCR beta libraries were sequenced as 87-base-pair reads. The original pipeline was this. A later analysis counted about 80 million unique TCR beta chains across the 650 to 800 repertoires, and some 11 million of these chains were shared by at least two donors. Raw reads were error-corrected and collapsed into unique sequences by a nearest-neighbor algorithm in which closely related sequences were merged to remove PCR and sequencing errors. Alignment of CDR3 sequences to IMGT reference sequences was used to assign V, D and J gene segments. For a sequence to be retained, a match of at least six nucleotides to both a V gene segment and a J gene segment was required. Rearrangements were classified as productive when the CDR3 lacked stop codons and remained in frame with V and J, and all other rearrangements were classified as non-productive. CDR3 was defined by IMGT convention, running from the second conserved V-encoded cysteine to the conserved J-encoded phenylalanine. The earlier analysis of roughly 590 of the donors excluded sequences that lacked an unambiguous match to a single V gene segment. In an earlier analysis of about 590 of the donors, a V segment was called functional when productive rearrangements were above 56.7%, and segregating when the standard deviation between donors exceeded 5%. A statistical classification framework was built for diagnosing cytomegalovirus status from the catalog of TCR beta chain sequences. V and J gene assignment, in a later analysis, came from comparing TCR nucleotide sequences with IMGT/GENE-DB human TR gene sequences. Using the TCRdist pipeline, a later analysis assigned CDR3 sequences along with most-parsimonious VDJ recombination scenarios. In a later analysis, each TCR beta chain was defined by its CDR3 amino acid sequence together with its V-gene family, and reads lacking a unique V-gene family were excluded. As a way to deal with suspected cross-contamination and a sequencing artifact, a later analysis dropped 640 or so nucleotide sequences that were highly shared and had low generation probability. A later analysis calculated a clonal expansion index for each public chain from normalized within-repertoire ranks of inferred template counts. In a later analysis, generation probabilities were computed with a VDJ recombination model fitted to out-of-frame rearrangements, and the resulting probabilities were checked against IGoR. Hypergeometric tests were used in a later analysis to score TCR-TCR, TCR-HLA and TCR-CMV co-occurrence, with a repertoire-size bias correction applied to the TCR pairs. To estimate false discovery rates, a later analysis permuted the HLA or CMV assignments 20 times. In a later analysis, co-occurring TCRs were grouped using DBSCAN, and TCRdist sequence similarity was added for clustering within HLA-allele-positive subsets. Repertoires with fewer than 30,000 or more than 120,000 public chains were left out of co-occurrence clustering, as were several repertoires with anomalous nucleotide sharing. Not all clones reach the TCRdb copy of this immuneACCESS table, which keeps in-frame sequences only. Checked studies attribute under half of the gap to unresolved V genes and leave the rest unexplained. That table furnishes V, J and clone size, whereas the DNA furnished D and trimming. The table for this sample lists roughly 98,000 clones; around 77% of them were counted only once. Of the sample, approximately 8% is held by the ten largest clones.

The cohort was made up of 500 to 800 healthy bone marrow donors. At the time of sampling, all cohort members were nominally healthy, though unrecorded immune exposures were likely present. The donor tested CMV seronegative and was one of the 352 seronegative cohort members. A peripheral blood sample was provided by each donor, and peripheral blood mononuclear cells were used for TCR beta sequencing. Genomic DNA was extracted from the blood cell samples with the Qiagen DNeasy Blood Extraction Kit. This receptor was obtained from a female donor in good health and CMV-seronegative. The sequenced sample was PBMCs.

CDR3 region: CASSLRAGRGYGYTF. Read as DNA, the sequence is TGTGCCAGCAGCTTAAGGGCGGGCAGGGGCTATGGCTACACCTTC. The V and J genes are TRBV7-8 and TRBJ1-2, and TRBD1 may be the D gene, going by 6 matching bases. The germline V gene yields SGHVS for CDR1 and FQNEAQ for CDR2. Including cysteine and phenylalanine, the CDR3 has 15 amino acids. Kept here is only the CDR3 DNA, which spans 45 bases and is read in frame from base 1. Deletion took 2 bases off V and 4 bases off J, with a span of 14 bases between the germline ends.